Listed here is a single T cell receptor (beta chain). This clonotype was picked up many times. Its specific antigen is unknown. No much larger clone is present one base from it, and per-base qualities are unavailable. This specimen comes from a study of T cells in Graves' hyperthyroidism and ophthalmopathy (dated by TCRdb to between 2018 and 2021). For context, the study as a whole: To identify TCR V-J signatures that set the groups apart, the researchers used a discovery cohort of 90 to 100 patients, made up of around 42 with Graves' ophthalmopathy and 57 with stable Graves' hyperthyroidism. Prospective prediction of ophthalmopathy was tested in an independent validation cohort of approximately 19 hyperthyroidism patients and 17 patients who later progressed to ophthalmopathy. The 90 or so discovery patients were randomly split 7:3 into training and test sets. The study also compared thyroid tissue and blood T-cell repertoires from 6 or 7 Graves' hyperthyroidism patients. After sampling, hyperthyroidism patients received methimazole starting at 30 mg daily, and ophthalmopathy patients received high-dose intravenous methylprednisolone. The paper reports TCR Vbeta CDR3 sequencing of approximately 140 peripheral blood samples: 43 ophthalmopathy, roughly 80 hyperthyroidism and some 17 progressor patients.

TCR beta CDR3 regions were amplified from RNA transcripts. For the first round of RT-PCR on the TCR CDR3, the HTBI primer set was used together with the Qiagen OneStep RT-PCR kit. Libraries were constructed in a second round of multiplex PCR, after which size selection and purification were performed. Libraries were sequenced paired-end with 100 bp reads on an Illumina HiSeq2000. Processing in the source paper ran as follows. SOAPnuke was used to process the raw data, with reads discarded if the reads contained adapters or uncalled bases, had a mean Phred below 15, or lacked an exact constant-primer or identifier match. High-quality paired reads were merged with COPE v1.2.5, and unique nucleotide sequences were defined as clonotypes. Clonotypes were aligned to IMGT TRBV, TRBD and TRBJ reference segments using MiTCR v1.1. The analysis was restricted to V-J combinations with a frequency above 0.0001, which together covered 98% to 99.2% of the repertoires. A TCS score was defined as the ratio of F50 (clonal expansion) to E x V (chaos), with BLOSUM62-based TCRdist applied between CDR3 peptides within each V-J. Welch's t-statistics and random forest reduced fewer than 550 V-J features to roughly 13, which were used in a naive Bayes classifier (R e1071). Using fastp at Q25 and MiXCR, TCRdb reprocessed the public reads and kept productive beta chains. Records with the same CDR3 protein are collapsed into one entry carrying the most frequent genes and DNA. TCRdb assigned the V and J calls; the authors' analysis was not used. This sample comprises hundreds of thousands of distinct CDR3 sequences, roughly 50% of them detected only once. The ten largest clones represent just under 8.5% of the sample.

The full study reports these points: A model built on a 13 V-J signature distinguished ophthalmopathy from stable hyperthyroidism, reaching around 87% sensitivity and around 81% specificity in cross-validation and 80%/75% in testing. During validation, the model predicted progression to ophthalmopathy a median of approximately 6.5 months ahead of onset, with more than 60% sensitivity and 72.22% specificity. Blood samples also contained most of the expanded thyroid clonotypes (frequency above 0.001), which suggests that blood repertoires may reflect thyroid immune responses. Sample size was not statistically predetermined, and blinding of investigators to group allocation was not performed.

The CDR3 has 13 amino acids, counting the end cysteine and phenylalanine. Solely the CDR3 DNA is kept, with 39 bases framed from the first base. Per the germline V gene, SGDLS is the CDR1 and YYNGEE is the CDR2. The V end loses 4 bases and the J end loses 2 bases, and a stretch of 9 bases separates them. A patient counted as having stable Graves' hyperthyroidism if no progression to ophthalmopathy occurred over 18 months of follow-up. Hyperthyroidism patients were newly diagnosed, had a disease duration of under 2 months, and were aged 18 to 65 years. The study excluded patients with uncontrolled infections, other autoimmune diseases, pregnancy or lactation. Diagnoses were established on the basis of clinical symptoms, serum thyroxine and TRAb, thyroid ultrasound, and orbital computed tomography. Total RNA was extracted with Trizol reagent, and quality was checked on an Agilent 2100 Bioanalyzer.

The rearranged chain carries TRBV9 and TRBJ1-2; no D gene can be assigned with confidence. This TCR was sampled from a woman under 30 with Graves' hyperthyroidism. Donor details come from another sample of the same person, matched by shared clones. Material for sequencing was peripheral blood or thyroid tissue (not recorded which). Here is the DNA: TGTGCCAGCAGCCCGAACCCGAACTATGGCTACACCTTC. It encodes CASSPNPNYGYTF.